Presented here are 25 T cell receptor beta chains from one specimen sequenced in a study of T-cell reconstitution after alpha-beta-depleted transplantation in children. TCRbeta library construction was performed incorporating unique molecular identifiers. MiXCR, run by TCRdb on the PCR reads, gives a single entry per CDR3 protein. The table includes a few hundred thousand distinct CDR3 sequences, roughly 26% detected once. Sequences were derived from PBMCs, sampled before TCRalphabeta/CD19-depleted stem cell transplant. Receptors originate from a girl between 2 and 10 years old with Fanconi anemia, due to receive a stem cell transplant.

This clonotype was seen repeatedly, ten times or more. This chain uses TRBV20-1 with TRBJ2-2, with 9 bases identical to TRBD2. CDR3 length: 13 amino acids. CDR1 and CDR2 (germline): DFQATT, SNEGSKA (reference sequence). V lost 7 bases to trimming and J lost 1 base; unmatched junction nucleotides: 1. Here the CDR3 DNA reads TGCAGTGGAGCGGGAGGGAACACCGGGGAGCTGTTTTTT. This encodes CSGAGGNTGELFF.

In this sample, this clonotype turned up many times. J is TRBJ2-5 and V is TRBV27, with D possibly being TRBD1 or TRBD2 (6 bases each). The CDR3 consists of 18 residues. Germline assignment: CDR1 MNHEY and CDR2 SMNVEV (reference sequence). Trimming took off 0 bases at V and 6 bases at J, with 23 bases between the two ends. The CDR3 DNA is TGTGCCAGCAGTTTATCAGGGGTCCAACTGCGGGACATTCAGACCCAGTACTTC. Protein sequence: CASSLSGVQLRDIQTQYF.

This clonotype was seen repeatedly, ten times or more. This chain uses TRBV20-1 with TRBJ1-2, with D unclear. Germline values: CDR1 DFQATT, CDR2 SNEGSKA (reference sequence). The length of the CDR3 is 13 residues. V lost 5 bases and J 4 bases, leaving 14 bases between the germline ends. CDR3 sequence: CSAFRSPGYGYTF. As DNA, the CDR3 is TGCAGTGCTTTCAGGAGTCCGGGCTATGGCTACACCTTC.

There are many counts of this clonotype. The J gene is TRBJ2-6, the V gene TRBV5-6; D unresolved. V was pared by 4 bases and J by 0 bases, with 14 bases between. Germline V gives CDR1 SGHDT, CDR2 YYEEEE. The length of the CDR3 is 17 residues. The CDR3 DNA sequence: TGTGCCAGCAGCACCGGTTGGCAAAACTCTGGGGCCAACGTCCTGACTTTC. This translates into CASSTGWQNSGANVLTF.

This clonotype was detected only once. This chain connects TRBV6-1 to TRBJ1-2, with 7 bases identical to TRBD1. Germline V gene sequence: CDR1 MNHNS, CDR2 SASEGT. After removal of 5 bases from V and 0 bases from J, the junction contained 12 bases not matched to a gene. The CDR3 has 17 amino acids. The CDR3 region is CASSRRQGGRANYGYTF. The CDR3 DNA follows: TGTGCCAGCAGTCGGAGACAGGGAGGGAGGGCTAACTATGGCTACACCTTC.

In this sample, this clonotype turned up many times. The gene calls are TRBV10-3 and TRBJ2-1; 11 bases are a match to TRBD2. V lost 3 bases, J lost 3 bases, and 7 bases stayed unmatched. The CDR3 runs to 17 residues. In germline, CDR1 is ENHRY, CDR2 SYGVKD. In DNA form, the CDR3 reads TGTGCCATCAGTGAACTAGCGGGAGAAACGCGCTACAATGAGCAGTTCTTC. Residues: CAISELAGETRYNEQFF.

This clonotype was detected many times. The V gene is TRBV29-1, the J gene TRBJ2-3, with 9 bases matching TRBD2. The trim removed 8 bases at V and 1 base at J, leaving 4 bases unmatched. Germline V gene data show CDR1 as SQVTM and CDR2 as ANQGSEA. CDR3 length equals 13 residues. The CDR3 DNA reads as TGCAGCACACGCGGGGGGGGCACAGATACGCAGTATTTT. This translates into CSTRGGGTDTQYF.

This chain connects TRBV20-1 to TRBJ1-1; the D is unclear. Between the trimmed V and J ends, which lost 7 bases and 0 bases, there was a span of 12 bases. The CDR3 has 13 residues. The germline V gene has CDR1 DFQATT and CDR2 SNEGSKA (reference sequence). CDR3 residues: CSVSGQVNTEAFF. CDR3 in DNA: TGCAGTGTTAGCGGGCAGGTGAACACTGAAGCTTTCTTT.

The chain couples TRBV20-1 to TRBJ1-2; 7 bases line up with TRBD1. Germline CDR1 and CDR2: DFQATT and SNEGSKA (reference sequence). This CDR3 spans 16 amino acids. Trimming took 6 bases from V and 4 from J; bases not matched to a gene: 17. The CDR3 DNA reads TGCAGTGCGTCAACAAGGGGGACAGCGTTTCTCTATGGCTACACCTTC. Protein: CSASTRGTAFLYGYTF.

The chain carries TRBV20-1 and TRBJ2-7; no clear D gene. Germline CDR1 and CDR2: DFQATT and SNEGSKA (reference sequence). The CDR3 extends over 15 amino acids. V lost 0 bases and J 2 bases, leaving 14 bases between the germline ends. CDR3 DNA: TGCAGTGCTAGAGATTTGGTGGTTCCCCCCTACGAGCAGTACTTC. Encoded protein: CSARDLVVPPYEQYF.

A few counts support this clonotype. The rearrangement links TRBV4-1 to TRBJ2-7, with unresolved D. CDR3 length: 14 amino acids. Germline V lookup: CDR1 MGHRA, CDR2 YSYEKL. The V end was cut by 3 bases, the J end by 3 bases, with 12 bases between. CDR3 amino acids: CASSQTHSLYEQYF. CDR3 DNA sequence: TGCGCCAGCAGCCAGACCCACTCTCTCTACGAGCAGTACTTC.

This clonotype has just a few counts. The chain employs TRBV29-1 and TRBJ2-3, with D perhaps TRBD1 (6 bases). Germline values: CDR1 SQVTM, CDR2 ANQGSEA. V was clipped by 5 bases and J by 2 bases, with 14 bases between them. This CDR3 has 14 amino acids. CDR3: CSVRVRTVTDTQYF. The CDR3, as DNA: TGCAGCGTTCGAGTTCGGACAGTCACAGATACGCAGTATTTT.

The chain employs TRBV15 and TRBJ2-1, with 13 bases aligning to TRBD2. With V trimmed by 3 bases and J by 3 bases, 20 bases remained unmatched. Looked up from germline, CDR1 is LNHNV and CDR2 is YYDKDF (reference sequence). This CDR3 comprises 22 residues. CDR3: CATSRDSVRTGTSGDFYNEQFF. CDR3 nucleotide sequence: TGTGCCACCAGCAGGGACTCGGTTAGGACAGGGACTAGCGGGGACTTCTACAATGAGCAGTTCTTC.

A few counts support this clonotype. This sequence joins TRBV18 and TRBJ2-7; D is uncertain. V was trimmed by 3 bases and J by 3 bases, leaving 9 bases between them. The CDR3 has 13 amino acids. CDR1 is KGHSH and CDR2 is LQKENI in the germline V gene. CDR3 DNA: TGTGCCAGCTCACCGAGACGGTACTACGAGCAGTACTTC. It specifies CASSPRRYYEQYF.

This clonotype was detected many times. V is TRBV20-1 and J is TRBJ2-7; D perhaps matches TRBD2 (5 bases). CDR1 is DFQATT, CDR2 SNEGSKA, per germline (reference sequence). V was cut by 0 bases and J by 0 bases, with 12 bases left in between. The CDR3 is made up of 15 amino acids. This CDR3 is CSARDWEQSSYEQYF. For the CDR3, the DNA is TGCAGTGCTAGAGATTGGGAGCAAAGCTCCTACGAGCAGTACTTC.

This clonotype appeared many times. CDR3 loop: CASSLAGPGGNEQFF. The CDR3 DNA is TGTGCCAGCAGTTTAGCTGGGCCAGGGGGCAATGAGCAGTTCTTC. The V gene is TRBV12-3 or TRBV12-4, the J gene TRBJ2-1, with 7 bases matching TRBD1. V dropped 0 bases and J dropped 6; count of bases not matched to a gene: 5. This CDR3 comprises 15 residues.

The V and J genes are TRBV20-1 and TRBJ2-2, with D possibly being TRBD1 (6 bases). The CDR3 is 14 residues long. V was shortened by 3 bases and J by 1 base, with 9 bases between the two germline ends. Germline lookup yields CDR1 DFQATT and CDR2 SNEGSKA (reference sequence). The DNA for the CDR3 is TGCAGTGCTAGGTGGACAGAGAACACCGGGGAGCTGTTTTTT. As protein: CSARWTENTGELFF.

This clonotype was seen a few times. The chain combines TRBV29-1 with TRBJ2-7; 11 nucleotides match TRBD2. Germline-derived CDR1 and CDR2 are SQVTM and ANQGSEA. V was pared by 3 bases and J by 5 bases, with 0 bases of the junction left unmatched. This CDR3 has 12 amino acids. Here the CDR3 reads CSVEGLADEQYF. Written as DNA, the CDR3 is TGCAGCGTTGAGGGACTAGCGGACGAGCAGTACTTC.

This clonotype was found many times. CDR3: CASSTPRLGRTYEQYF. CDR3 coding DNA: TGTGCCAGCAGCACTCCCCGACTCGGCCGAACCTACGAGCAGTACTTC. J is TRBJ2-7 and V is TRBV28; D gene uncertain. V was pared by 6 bases and J by 2 bases, with 20 bases between. The CDR3 consists of 16 residues. Germline-derived CDR1 and CDR2 are MDHEN and SYDVKM. The full variable domain, rest sourced from reference TRBV28 and TRBJ2-7, is DVKVTQSSRYLVKRTGEKVFLECVQDMDHENMFWYRQDPGLGLRLIYFSYDVKMKEKGDIPEGYSVSREKKERFSLILESASTNQTSMYLCASSTPRLGRTYEQYFGPGTRLTVT.

The chain recombines TRBV19 with TRBJ1-5; 7 bases match TRBD1. Germline assignment: CDR1 LNHDA and CDR2 SQIVND (reference sequence). After removal of 7 bases from V and 0 bases from J, the junction contained 9 bases not matched to a gene. This CDR3 has 16 residues. Here the CDR3 reads CASKQGTYHSNQPQHF. CDR3 coding DNA: TGTGCCAGTAAACAGGGGACGTATCATAGCAATCAGCCCCAGCATTTT.

The chain is built from TRBV10-2 and TRBJ2-1, with D hard to call. Germline loops: CDR1 WSHSY, CDR2 SAAADI. Trimming pared 3 bases from V and 14 bases from J, leaving 14 bases between. The CDR3 is 12 amino acids. The CDR3 loop is CASSEVGRSEFF. The CDR3 DNA is TGCGCCAGCAGTGAAGTGGGCAGAAGTGAGTTCTTC.

This clonotype was counted at least ten times. The rearrangement uses TRBV12-3 or TRBV12-4 and TRBJ2-1; D is ambiguous. The V and J ends lost 2 bases and 6 bases respectively, with 8 bases between them. There are 13 residues in the CDR3. The CDR3 here is CASSLTSGNEQFF. CDR3 sequence (DNA): TGTGCCAGCAGTTTAACCTCTGGCAATGAGCAGTTCTTC.

This CDR3 reads CSARDHRGIYEQYF. CDR3 in DNA: TGCAGTGCTAGAGATCACAGGGGGATCTACGAGCAGTACTTC. The chain carries TRBV20-1 and TRBJ2-7; 8 bases agree with TRBD1. V lost 0 bases, J lost 3 bases, and 4 bases stayed unmatched. The CDR3 has 14 amino acids. Germline V gene lookup returns CDR1 DFQATT and CDR2 SNEGSKA (reference sequence).

This clonotype came up a few times. V usage is TRBV2 and J usage is TRBJ2-5, with D possibly TRBD2 on 6 matching bases. Germline CDR1 SNHLY, CDR2 FYNNEI. V gave up 4 bases and J gave up 9 bases, with 9 bases separating them. The CDR3 runs 11 residues. DNA for the CDR3: TGTGCCAGCAGTGGCCCGGGGGCCCAGTACTTC. It codes for CASSGPGAQYF.

This clonotype has just a few counts. The chain employs TRBV29-1 and TRBJ1-1, with D uncertain. The CDR3 runs to 12 residues. The germline gives CDR1 SQVTM, CDR2 ANQGSEA. V gave up 4 bases and J gave up 5 bases, with 11 bases separating them. CDR3 sequence (DNA): TGCAGCGTTGTGTCGGGTGGGACTGAAGCTTTCTTT. Encoded protein: CSVVSGGTEAFF.